The 18 T cell receptor beta chains given below trace back to one sample, sequenced in a study of T cell responses to AZD1222 COVID-19 vaccine. TCRdb's table, derived via immunoSEQ multiplex PCR, lists solely in-frame clones and lacks some. The sample carries under 150,000 clones, 90% to 95% recorded once. The source was peripheral blood, collected on day 0 of MenACWY control vaccination. These TCRs come from an adult in good health.

This clone has a handful of counts. The sample has other DNA sequences that encode this CDR3 too. V is TRBV3-1 (or the pseudogene TRBV3-2) and J is TRBJ1-5; D unresolved. Trimming left V 1 base short and J 1 base short, with 5 bases between. CDR3 length: 14 amino acids. CDR1 and CDR2 (germline): LGHDT, YNNKEL (reference sequence). DNA for the CDR3: TGTGCCAGCAGCCAAGGCCAAAGCAATCAGCCCCAGCATTTT. As protein: CASSQGQSNQPQHF.

The chain combines TRBV3-1 (or the pseudogene TRBV3-2) with TRBJ2-3; 11 bases line up with TRBD2. Germline assignment: CDR1 LGHDT and CDR2 YNNKEL (reference sequence). The V and J ends lost 0 bases and 4 bases, in that order; junction bases with no gene match: 3. There are 16 residues in the CDR3. The CDR3 loop is CASSQDVAGGADTQYF. Here the CDR3 DNA reads TGTGCCAGCAGCCAAGATGTAGCGGGAGGGGCAGATACGCAGTATTTT.

The chain has TRBV10-2 and TRBJ1-3; 9 bases align to TRBD1. Germline CDR1 WSHSY, CDR2 SAAADI. Unmatched junction bases numbered 4, after V lost 6 bases and J lost 1 base. The CDR3 runs to 15 residues. CDR3 sequence (DNA): TGCGCCAGCAGCGGGACAGGGAGATCTGGAAACACCATATATTTT. Its translation: CASSGTGRSGNTIYF.

This clone occurred once. The gene calls are TRBV3-1 (or the pseudogene TRBV3-2) and TRBJ1-2, with 7 nucleotides matching TRBD1. Per the germline V gene, CDR1 is LGHDT and CDR2 is YNNKEL (reference sequence). Trimming cost V 4 bases and J 2 bases; bases outside gene matches: 1. This CDR3 has 13 residues. The CDR3 nucleotides read TGTGCCAGCAGCCCGACAGGGAACTATGGCTACACCTTC. Translated: CASSPTGNYGYTF.

The rearrangement links TRBV28 to TRBJ1-1, with D hard to call. The germline V gene has CDR1 MDHEN and CDR2 SYDVKM. Trimming cost V 6 bases and J 3 bases, with 14 bases left between them. The CDR3 is 14 amino acids. In DNA, the CDR3 is TGTGCCAGCAGGCAGACATTCCTGGACACTGAAGCTTTCTTT. Translating it yields CASRQTFLDTEAFF. Drawing the rest from reference TRBV28 and TRBJ1-1, the complete variable domain is DVKVTQSSRYLVKRTGEKVFLECVQDMDHENMFWYRQDPGLGLRLIYFSYDVKMKEKGDIPEGYSVSREKKERFSLILESASTNQTSMYLCASRQTFLDTEAFFGQGTRLTVV.

This chain links TRBV30 with TRBJ1-1, with D uncertain. Trimming took 0 bases from V and 4 from J, leaving 9 bases between them. The CDR3 length is 13 residues. Germline V gene sequence: CDR1 GTSNPN, CDR2 SVGIG (reference sequence). CDR3 loop: CAWSVGVGTEAFF. The CDR3 DNA sequence: TGTGCCTGGAGTGTCGGGGTTGGCACTGAAGCTTTCTTT.

The chain recombines TRBV5-1 with TRBJ2-7; D ambiguous. Germline CDR1 is SGHRS and CDR2 is YFSETQ. Trimming cost V 4 bases and J 0 bases, with 8 bases left between them. CDR3 length equals 13 residues. The CDR3 is CASSPEVSYEQYF. In DNA, the CDR3 is TGCGCCAGCAGCCCCGAGGTCTCCTACGAGCAGTACTTC.

The chain couples TRBV3-1 (or the pseudogene TRBV3-2) to TRBJ2-6; D tentatively reads TRBD1 or TRBD2 (6 bases each). The CDR3 spans 17 residues. Germline CDR1 is LGHDT and CDR2 is YNNKEL (reference sequence). V lost 3 bases and J 4 bases, leaving 16 bases between the germline ends. The CDR3 spells CASSHWGASSGANVLTF. The CDR3 DNA follows: TGTGCCAGCAGCCATTGGGGGGCATCCAGCGGGGCCAACGTCCTGACTTTC.

The chain couples TRBV28 to TRBJ1-1; 9 nucleotides line up with TRBD1. The germline V gene has CDR1 MDHEN and CDR2 SYDVKM. Trimming removed 8 bases from V and 4 bases from J; junction bases left unmatched: 5. CDR3 size: 13 residues. In DNA form, the CDR3 reads TGTGCCAGCGGGGGACAGGGTTCCACTGAAGCTTTCTTT. It yields the protein CASGGQGSTEAFF.

The chain is built from TRBV10-3 and TRBJ1-1; unclear D gene. With 6 bases removed from V and 1 base from J, the gap between germline ends came to 15 bases. Germline V lookup: CDR1 ENHRY, CDR2 SYGVKD. The length of the CDR3 is 15 residues. The CDR3 reads CAISDPGYENTEAFF. DNA of the CDR3: TGTGCCATCAGCGACCCGGGATACGAGAACACTGAAGCTTTCTTT.

The rearrangement links TRBV10-3 to TRBJ2-1; 9 positions match TRBD2. CDR3 length equals 15 residues. Germline trimming cut 4 bases from V and 7 bases from J; bases unmatched to any gene: 8. Germline CDR1 ENHRY, CDR2 SYGVKD. CDR3 coding DNA: TGTGCCATCAGTGGTGGTAGCGGGAGTTTAAATGAGCAGTTCTTC. Its translation is CAISGGSGSLNEQFF.

The V gene is TRBV5-1, the J gene TRBJ1-1; 7 bases agree with TRBD1. Germline V gene lookup returns CDR1 SGHRS and CDR2 YFSETQ. The CDR3 is 14 amino acids. V was clipped by 0 bases and J by 5 bases; unmatched bases: 4. The CDR3 DNA follows: TGCGCCAGCAGCTTGGACAGGGGTCGAACTGAAGCTTTCTTT. Protein: CASSLDRGRTEAFF. The full variable domain, completed using reference TRBV5-1 and TRBJ1-1, is KAGVTQTPRYLIKTRGQQVTLSCSPISGHRSVSWYQQTPGQGLQFLFEYFSETQRNKGNFPGRFSGRQFSNSRSEMNVSTLELGDSALYLCASSLDRGRTEAFFGQGTRLTVV.

This chain connects TRBV10-3 to TRBJ1-6; D possibly corresponds to TRBD1 (5 bases). The CDR3 spans 14 residues. Trimming took off 4 bases at V and 4 bases at J, with 8 bases between the two ends. Germline assignment: CDR1 ENHRY and CDR2 SYGVKD. CDR3 amino acids: CAISAGPYNSPLHF. CDR3 sequence (DNA): TGTGCCATCAGTGCAGGGCCGTATAATTCACCCCTCCACTTT.

This chain connects TRBV10-1 to TRBJ2-1; TRBD2 matches 10 bases. The CDR3 has 18 residues. V gave up 1 base and J gave up 8 bases; unmatched junction bases: 14. CDR1 and CDR2 from the germline V gene are WNHNN and SYGVQD (reference sequence). CDR3 protein: CASSEYKPRLAGADEQFF. The CDR3 bases are TGCGCCAGCAGTGAGTACAAACCGCGGCTAGCGGGGGCGGATGAGCAGTTCTTC.

The V call is TRBV7-9, the J call TRBJ1-6, with a weak D call TRBD1 (6 bases). The CDR3 is made up of 16 amino acids. V lost 3 bases, J lost 1 base, and 10 bases lay in between. Germline values: CDR1 SEHNR, CDR2 FQNEAQ (reference sequence). The CDR3 is CASSLGGASYNSPLHF. Written as DNA, the CDR3 is TGTGCCAGCAGCTTGGGGGGCGCGTCCTATAATTCACCCCTCCACTTT.

The J gene is TRBJ1-1, the V gene TRBV5-4; 7 bases fit TRBD1. The CDR3 is 16 amino acids. The V and J ends lost 4 bases and 6 bases, in that order; junction bases with no gene match: 15. CDR1 is SGHNT and CDR2 is YYREEE in the germline V gene (reference sequence). CDR3 region: CASSPGTAVLDSEAFF. Written as DNA, the CDR3 is TGTGCCAGCAGCCCGGGGACAGCTGTACTTGACTCTGAAGCTTTCTTT. Full variable domain (remainder filled in from reference TRBV5-4 and TRBJ1-1): ETGVTQSPTHLIKTRGQQVTLRCSSQSGHNTVSWYQQALGQGPQFIFQYYREEENGRGNFPPRFSGLQFPNYSSELNVNALELDDSALYLCASSPGTAVLDSEAFFGQGTRLTVV.

This clone is a singleton in its sample. The chain is built from TRBV15 and TRBJ2-6; possibly TRBD1 or TRBD2 for D (5 bases each). The CDR3 consists of 15 residues. V lost 3 bases, J lost 1 base, and 7 bases lay in between. Germline V lookup: CDR1 LNHNV, CDR2 YYDKDF (reference sequence). CDR3: CATSSWGSGANVLTF. The CDR3 DNA follows: TGTGCCACCAGCAGCTGGGGGTCTGGGGCCAACGTCCTGACTTTC.

The chain recombines TRBV19 with TRBJ1-2, with TRBD1 as a possible D gene (5 bases). CDR3 size: 12 residues. The germline V gene encodes CDR1 LNHDA and CDR2 SQIVND (reference sequence). V lost 5 bases and J 8 bases, leaving 12 bases between the germline ends. CDR3 in DNA: TGTGCCAGTAGTTGGGGGAGATCGGGCTACACCTTC. It specifies CASSWGRSGYTF.